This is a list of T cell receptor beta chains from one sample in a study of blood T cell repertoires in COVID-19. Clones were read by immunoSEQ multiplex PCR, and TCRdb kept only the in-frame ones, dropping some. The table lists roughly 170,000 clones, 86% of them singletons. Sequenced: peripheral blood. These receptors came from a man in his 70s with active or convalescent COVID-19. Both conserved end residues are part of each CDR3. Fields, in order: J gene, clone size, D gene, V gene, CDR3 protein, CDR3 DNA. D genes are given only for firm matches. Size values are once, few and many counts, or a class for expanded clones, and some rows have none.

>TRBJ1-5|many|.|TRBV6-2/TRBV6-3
CASSYKDRKTFYSNQPQHF
TGTGCCAGCAGTTACAAGGACAGAAAGACCTTCTATAGCAATCAGCCCCAGCATTTT
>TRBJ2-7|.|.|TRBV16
CASSQFAPLVPEDEQYF
TGTGCCAGCAGCCAATTCGCCCCGCTGGTGCCAGAAGACGAGCAGTACTTC
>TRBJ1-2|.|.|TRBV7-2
CASSLSLGGGGGVYYGYTF
TGTGCCAGCAGCTTAAGTCTAGGTGGCGGTGGAGGCGTTTACTATGGCTACACCTTC
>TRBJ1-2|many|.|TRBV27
CASSKWLAPGRKNYGYTF
TGTGCCAGCAGTAAGTGGCTCGCACCAGGGAGGAAGAACTATGGCTACACCTTC
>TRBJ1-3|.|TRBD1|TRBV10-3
CAISSDRDGNTIYF
TGTGCCATCAGCAGCGACAGGGATGGAAACACCATATATTTT
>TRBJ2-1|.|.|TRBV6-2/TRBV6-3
CASTPAGGYNEQFF
TGTGCCAGCACCCCGGCAGGTGGCTACAATGAGCAGTTCTTC
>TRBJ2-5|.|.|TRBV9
CASSSGLTPETQYF
TGTGCCAGCAGCTCCGGACTAACACCGGAGACCCAGTACTTC
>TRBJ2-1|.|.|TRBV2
CASSEGQRPYNEQFF
TGTGCCAGCAGTGAAGGCCAGAGGCCCTACAATGAGCAGTTCTTC
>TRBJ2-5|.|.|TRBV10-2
CASSESRGQTQYF
TGCGCCAGCAGTGAGTCGCGGGGTCAGACCCAGTACTTC
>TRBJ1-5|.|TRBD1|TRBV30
CAWSKQGGQPQHF
TGTGCCTGGAGTAAACAGGGGGGCCAGCCCCAGCATTTT
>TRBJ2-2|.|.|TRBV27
CASRTYTGELFF
TGTGCCAGCAGGACATACACCGGGGAGCTGTTTTTT
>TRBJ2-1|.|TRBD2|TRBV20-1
CSASPGTSGRIWEQFF
TGCAGTGCTAGTCCCGGGACTAGCGGGAGGATCTGGGAGCAGTTCTTC
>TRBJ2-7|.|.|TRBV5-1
CASSLYLATTYEQYF
TGCGCCAGCAGCTTGTATCTCGCCACTACCTACGAGCAGTACTTC
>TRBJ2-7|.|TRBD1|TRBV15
CATSRDQGTGSEQYF
TGTGCCACCAGCAGAGATCAGGGGACAGGGTCCGAGCAGTACTTC
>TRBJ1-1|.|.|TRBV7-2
CASSATGTEAFF
TGTGCCAGCAGCGCAACAGGAACTGAAGCTTTCTTT
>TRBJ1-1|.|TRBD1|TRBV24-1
CATSDQGQSNTEAFF
TGTGCCACCAGTGACCAGGGACAGTCGAACACTGAAGCTTTCTTT
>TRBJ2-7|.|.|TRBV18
CASSQRDGQGYEQYF
TGTGCCAGCTCACAGCGGGACGGGCAGGGGTACGAGCAGTACTTC
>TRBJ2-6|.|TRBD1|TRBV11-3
CASSQDRAGAVLTF
TGTGCCAGCAGCCAGGACAGGGCCGGAGCCGTCCTGACTTTC
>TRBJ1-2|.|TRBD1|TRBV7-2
CASSRDRDYGYTF
TGTGCCAGCAGCCGGGACAGGGACTATGGCTACACCTTC
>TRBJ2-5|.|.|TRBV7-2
CASSLAGSRETQYF
TGTGCCAGCAGCTTAGCCGGGAGCCGGGAGACCCAGTACTTC
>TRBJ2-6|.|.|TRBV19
CASSPRSSGANVLTF
TGTGCCAGTAGTCCTCGTTCGTCTGGGGCCAACGTCCTGACTTTC
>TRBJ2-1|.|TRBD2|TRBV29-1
CSVEVWEGEQFF
TGCAGCGTTGAAGTGTGGGAGGGCGAGCAGTTCTTC
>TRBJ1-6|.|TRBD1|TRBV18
CASSPPDRGPSPLHF
TGTGCCAGCTCACCACCGGACAGGGGGCCTTCACCCCTCCACTTT
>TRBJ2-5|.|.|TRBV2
CASGGTLTETQYF
TGTGCCAGCGGGGGGACGCTGACGGAGACCCAGTACTTC
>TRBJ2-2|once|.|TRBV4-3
CASSPQLWGGLTGELFF
TGCGCCAGCAGCCCCCAACTCTGGGGGGGCCTCACCGGGGAGCTGTTTTTT
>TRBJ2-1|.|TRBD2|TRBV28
CASSTTILAGGGEQFF
TGTGCCAGCAGTACTACCATACTAGCGGGAGGGGGGGAGCAGTTCTTC
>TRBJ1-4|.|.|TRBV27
CASSGRGVGEKLFF
TGTGCCAGCAGTGGCCGAGGAGTTGGAGAAAAACTGTTTTTT
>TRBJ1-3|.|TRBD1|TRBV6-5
CASSGGSGNTIYF
TGTGCCAGCTCAGGGGGCTCTGGAAACACCATATATTTT
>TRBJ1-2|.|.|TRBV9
CASSAAGHYGYTF
TGTGCCAGCAGCGCGGCGGGGCACTATGGCTACACCTTC
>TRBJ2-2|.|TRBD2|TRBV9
CASSVTSATFTGELFF
TGTGCCAGCAGCGTTACTAGCGCTACCTTCACCGGGGAGCTGTTTTTT
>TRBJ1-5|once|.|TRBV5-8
CASSLVQGYSNQPQHF
TGTGCCAGCAGCTTGGTGCAGGGGTATAGCAATCAGCCCCAGCATTTT
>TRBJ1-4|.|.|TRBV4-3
CASSHGAGVTNEKLFF
TGCGCCAGCAGCCATGGAGCAGGGGTGACTAATGAAAAACTGTTTTTT
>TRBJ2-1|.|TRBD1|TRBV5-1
CASSLGGTGGYEQFF
TGCGCCAGCAGCTTGGGTGGGACAGGGGGCTACGAGCAGTTCTTC